Listed below are T cell receptor beta chains from one sample, sequenced in a study of blood T cell repertoires in COVID-19. Repertoires were generated with immunoSEQ multiplex PCR, while TCRdb's copy carries only in-frame clones and drops some. The repertoire holds about 220,000 clones, roughly nine tenths seen once, with roughly 2.7% in the top ten. Sequencing used PBMCs or T cells enriched from blood (not recorded which). These receptors all stem from a woman aged 25 to 45 who had recovered from COVID-19. CDR3s include the opening cysteine and the closing phenylalanine or tryptophan. D genes are given only for firm matches. Not all rows give a size; the values are once, few, many and, for expanded clones, a class.

V	size	D	J	CDR3	DNA
TRBV4-2	few	TRBD1	TRBJ1-5	CASSPGQGAQPQHF	TGTGCCAGCAGCCCGGGACAGGGGGCTCAGCCCCAGCATTTT
TRBV6-2/TRBV6-3	-	-	TRBJ1-1	CASSYLQGSNTEAFF	TGTGCCAGCAGTTACCTCCAGGGGTCGAACACTGAAGCTTTCTTT
TRBV9	-	-	TRBJ1-4	CASSVASGTTNEKLFF	TGTGCCAGCAGCGTAGCCTCAGGGACAACTAATGAAAAACTGTTTTTT
TRBV2	-	TRBD2	TRBJ2-7	CASRLLLAGHYEQYF	TGTGCCAGCCGACTACTACTAGCGGGGCACTACGAGCAGTACTTC
TRBV5-4	-	TRBD2	TRBJ2-6	CASSRGTSGGPGANVLTF	TGTGCCAGCAGCCGCGGGACTAGCGGGGGGCCCGGGGCCAACGTCCTGACTTTC
TRBV11-2	-	TRBD1	TRBJ1-1	CASSPPWTGSNTEAFF	TGTGCCAGCAGCCCTCCGTGGACAGGGTCAAACACTGAAGCTTTCTTT
TRBV15	-	-	TRBJ2-3	CATGVRISTDTQYF	TGTGCCACAGGGGTGCGCATTAGCACAGATACGCAGTATTTT
TRBV18	-	-	TRBJ1-1	CASSTPPQGGTEAFF	TGTGCCAGCTCAACCCCCCCACAAGGGGGCACTGAAGCTTTCTTT
TRBV28	-	-	TRBJ2-4	CASSLVEGIQYF	TGTGCCAGCAGTTTGGTGGAGGGCATTCAGTACTTC
TRBV6-2/TRBV6-3	-	-	TRBJ1-2	CASSYPWRGADYGYTF	TGTGCCAGCAGTTACCCGTGGCGGGGGGCGGACTATGGCTACACCTTC
TRBV5-6	-	-	TRBJ1-2	CASSLAYETAYGYTF	TGTGCCAGCAGCTTGGCCTATGAGACAGCCTATGGCTACACCTTC
TRBV20-1	few	-	TRBJ2-1	CSASPRSGRPGNEQFF	TGCAGTGCTAGTCCTCGGTCGGGTCGTCCTGGGAATGAGCAGTTCTTC
TRBV9	-	TRBD2	TRBJ2-3	CASSVAASGGAEVDTQYF	TGTGCCAGCAGCGTAGCGGCTAGCGGGGGGGCCGAGGTAGATACGCAGTATTTT
TRBV10-3	-	TRBD2	TRBJ2-5	CAISEGERGALQTQYF	TGTGCCATCAGTGAAGGCGAGCGGGGGGCCTTGCAGACCCAGTACTTC
TRBV7-2	-	-	TRBJ2-7	CASSLVQGAPYEQYF	TGTGCCAGCAGCTTAGTTCAGGGCGCACCCTACGAGCAGTACTTC
TRBV7-2	-	-	TRBJ2-3	CASSLERRSSTDTQYF	TGTGCCAGCAGCTTAGAACGTCGGTCTAGCACAGATACGCAGTATTTT
TRBV4-2	-	-	TRBJ2-3	CASSYSGVTDTQYF	TGTGCCAGCAGCTATAGCGGAGTCACAGATACGCAGTATTTT
TRBV28	-	TRBD1	TRBJ1-5	CASSLQGAGQPQHF	TGTGCCAGCAGTTTGCAGGGGGCAGGTCAGCCCCAGCATTTT
TRBV2	-	TRBD2	TRBJ2-3	CASIDQGLVTDTQYF	TGTGCCAGCATTGACCAGGGACTAGTCACAGATACGCAGTATTTT
TRBV12-3/TRBV12-4	-	-	TRBJ1-3	CASSLRGGNTIYF	TGTGCCAGCAGCCTTCGGGGGGGAAACACCATATATTTT
TRBV5-1	-	TRBD1	TRBJ1-3	CASSLAVGQGSGNTIYF	TGCGCCAGCAGCTTGGCCGTGGGACAGGGGTCTGGAAACACCATATATTTT
TRBV7-2	-	TRBD1	TRBJ1-1	CASSFDRGRGTEAFF	TGTGCCAGCAGCTTCGACAGGGGCCGGGGGACTGAAGCTTTCTTT
TRBV29-1	once	TRBD1	TRBJ2-7	CSVEGTGGYEQYF	TGCAGCGTTGAAGGGACAGGGGGCTACGAGCAGTACTTC
TRBV5-1	-	-	TRBJ2-6	CASSLELGASGANVLTF	TGCGCCAGCAGCTTGGAGTTGGGGGCTTCTGGGGCCAACGTCCTGACTTTC
TRBV6-2/TRBV6-3	few	-	TRBJ2-7	CASSYSQVSYEQYF	TGTGCCAGCAGTTACTCTCAGGTCTCCTACGAGCAGTACTTC
TRBV10-3	-	-	TRBJ1-6	CAISELGVSSPLHF	TGTGCCATCAGTGAGCTCGGAGTTAGCTCACCCCTCCACTTT
TRBV7-9	-	TRBD1	TRBJ2-7	CASSNPGQGWEQYF	TGTGCCAGCAGTAATCCGGGACAGGGGTGGGAGCAGTACTTC
TRBV7-8	few	TRBD2	TRBJ2-1	CASRHSSGSSYNEQFF	TGTGCCAGCAGACACTCAAGCGGGAGCTCCTACAATGAGCAGTTCTTC